Each of the 7 T cell receptor beta chains below was sequenced from the same sample in a study of T cells in Graves' hyperthyroidism and ophthalmopathy. From RNA transcripts, TCR beta CDR3 regions were amplified. Primed by the HTBI set, a first-round RT-PCR was run on the TCR CDR3. Using its own MiXCR run on the multiplex PCR reads, TCRdb lists one record per CDR3 protein. The sample yields more than 500,000 distinct CDR3 sequences, around 46% seen once. Sequenced input: peripheral blood or thyroid tissue (not recorded which). These receptors all stem from an adult woman with Graves' disease, either hyperthyroidism or ophthalmopathy (not recorded which).

This clonotype showed up just a few times. The V call is TRBV12-3 or TRBV12-4, the J call TRBJ2-5; 7 bases fit TRBD1. The CDR3 spans 15 residues. Trimming removed 4 bases from V and 6 bases from J; junction bases left unmatched: 11. Here the CDR3 DNA reads TGTGCCAGCAGTTGGCCGGGACAGAATCGTAAGACCCAGTACTTC. Translated, it gives CASSWPGQNRKTQYF.

This clonotype is a singleton in its sample. The V gene is TRBV5-4, the J gene TRBJ1-2, with 10 nucleotides matching TRBD1. The trim removed 7 bases at V and 6 bases at J, leaving 3 bases unmatched. Germline loops: CDR1 SGHNT, CDR2 YYREEE (reference sequence). The CDR3 spans 12 residues. The CDR3 DNA reads TGTGCCAGCGGGGGACAGGGGCATGGCTACACCTTC. It yields the protein CASGGQGHGYTF.

This clonotype was observed a few times. V usage is TRBV7-2 and J usage is TRBJ1-5; 10 bases are a match to TRBD1. The CDR3 extends over 15 amino acids. Germline lookup yields CDR1 SGHTA and CDR2 FQGNSA. Germline trimming cut 4 bases from V and 6 bases from J; bases unmatched to any gene: 6. The CDR3 sequence is CASSSPGTGVQPQHF. The CDR3 DNA reads as TGTGCCAGCAGCTCGCCCGGGACAGGGGTTCAGCCCCAGCATTTT.

The chain has TRBV2 and TRBJ2-7, with 8 positions matching TRBD1. V shed 7 bases, J shed 3 bases, and the junction held 2 bases outside the gene matches. Looked up from germline, CDR1 is SNHLY and CDR2 is FYNNEI. The CDR3 covers 12 residues. This CDR3 reads CASIDRGYEQYF. The CDR3 region has the DNA TGTGCCAGCATTGACAGGGGCTACGAGCAGTACTTC.

As concerns this clonotype: At one boundary the junction diverges from the germline segment, which might be a read error. This chain links TRBV7-8 with TRBJ1-5; tentatively, D is TRBD1 (5 bases). CDR1 and CDR2 from the germline V gene are SGHVS and FQNEAQ. This CDR3 comprises 16 residues. DNA of the CDR3: TGCGCCAGCAGTGATGGGGGTGGGACTCCCAATCAGCCCCAGCATTTT. As protein: CASSDGGGTPNQPQHF.

This clonotype has more than one count but fewer than ten. The J gene is TRBJ2-5, the V gene TRBV2, with 9 bases identical to TRBD1. Germline V lookup: CDR1 SNHLY, CDR2 FYNNEI. V gave up 7 bases and J gave up 4 bases; unmatched junction bases: 4. The CDR3 consists of 13 residues. In nucleotides, the CDR3 is TGTGCCAGCAAAGGGACAGGGTCAGAGACCCAGTACTTC. Residues: CASKGTGSETQYF.

This clonotype is a singleton in its sample. The V gene is TRBV5-1, the J gene TRBJ2-2, with D perhaps TRBD1 (6 bases). The CDR3 spans 18 residues. CDR1 and CDR2 (germline): SGHRS, YFSETQ. Trimming removed 2 bases from V and 9 bases from J, with 26 bases in between. CDR3 loop: CASSFSSRSGALDRELFF. As DNA, the CDR3 is TGCGCCAGCAGCTTCTCCTCCAGATCAGGGGCCCTCGACCGGGAGCTGTTTTTT.